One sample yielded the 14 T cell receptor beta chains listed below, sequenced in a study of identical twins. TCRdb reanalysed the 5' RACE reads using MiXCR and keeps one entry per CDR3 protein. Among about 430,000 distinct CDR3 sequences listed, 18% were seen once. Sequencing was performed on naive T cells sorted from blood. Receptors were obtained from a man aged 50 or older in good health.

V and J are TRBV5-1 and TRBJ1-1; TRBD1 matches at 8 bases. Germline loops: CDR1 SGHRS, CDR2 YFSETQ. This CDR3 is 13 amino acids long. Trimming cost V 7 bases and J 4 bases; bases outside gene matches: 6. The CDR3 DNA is TGCGCCAGCCATCAGGGGGCGGCCACTGAAGCTTTCTTT. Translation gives CASHQGAATEAFF.

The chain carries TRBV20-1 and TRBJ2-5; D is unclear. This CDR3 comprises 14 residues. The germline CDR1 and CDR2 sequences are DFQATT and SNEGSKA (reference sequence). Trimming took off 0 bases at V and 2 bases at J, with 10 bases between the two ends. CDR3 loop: CSARDGADQETQYF. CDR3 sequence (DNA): TGCAGTGCTAGAGATGGCGCAGATCAAGAGACCCAGTACTTC.

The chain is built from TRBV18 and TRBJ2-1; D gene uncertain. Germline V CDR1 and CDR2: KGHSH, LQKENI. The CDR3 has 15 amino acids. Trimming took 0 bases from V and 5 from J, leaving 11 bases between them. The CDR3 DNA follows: TGTGCCAGCTCACCACCCTCGACCAGGAACAATGAGCAGTTCTTC. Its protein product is CASSPPSTRNNEQFF. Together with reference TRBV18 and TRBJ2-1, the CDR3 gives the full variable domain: NAGVMQNPRHLVRRRGQEARLRCSPMKGHSHVYWYRQLPEEGLKFMVYLQKENIIDESGMPKERFSAEFPKEGPSILRIQQVVRGDSAAYFCASSPPSTRNNEQFFGPGTRLTVL.

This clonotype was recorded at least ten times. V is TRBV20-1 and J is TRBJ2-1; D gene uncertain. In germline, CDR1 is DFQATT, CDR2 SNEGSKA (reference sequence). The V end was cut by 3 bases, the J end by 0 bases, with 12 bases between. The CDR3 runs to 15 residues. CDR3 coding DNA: TGCAGTGCTAGTTCGGGCGGAAACTCCTACAATGAGCAGTTCTTC. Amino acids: CSASSGGNSYNEQFF.

This CDR3 reads CASSPRHSGANVLTF. CDR3 in DNA: TGTGCCAGCAGTCCGAGGCACTCGGGTGCCAACGTCCTGACTTTC. The rearrangement links TRBV6-4 to TRBJ2-6; no definite D call. CDR1 and CDR2 from the germline V gene are MRHNA and SNTAGT. The CDR3 is made up of 15 amino acids. V was clipped by 5 bases and J by 7 bases, with 15 bases between them.

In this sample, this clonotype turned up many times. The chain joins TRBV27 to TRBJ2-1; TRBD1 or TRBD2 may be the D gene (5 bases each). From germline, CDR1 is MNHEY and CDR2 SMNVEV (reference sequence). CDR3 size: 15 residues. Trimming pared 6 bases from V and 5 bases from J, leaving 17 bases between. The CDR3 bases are TGTGCCAGCAGCACCTCGGGGACCTGGGACAATGAGCAGTTCTTC. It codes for CASSTSGTWDNEQFF.

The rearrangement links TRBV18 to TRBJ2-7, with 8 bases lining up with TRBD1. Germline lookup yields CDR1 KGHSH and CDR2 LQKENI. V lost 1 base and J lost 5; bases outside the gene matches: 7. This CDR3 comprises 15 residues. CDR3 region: CASSPRGQGGDEQYF. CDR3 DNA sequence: TGTGCCAGCTCACCACGCGGACAGGGCGGAGACGAGCAGTACTTC.

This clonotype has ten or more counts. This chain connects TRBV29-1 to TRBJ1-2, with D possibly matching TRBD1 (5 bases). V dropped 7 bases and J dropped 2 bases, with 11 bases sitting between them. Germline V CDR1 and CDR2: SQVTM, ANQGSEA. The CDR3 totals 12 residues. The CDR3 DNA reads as TGCAGCGGGGGGGACCTAAACTATGGCTACACCTTC. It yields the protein CSGGDLNYGYTF.

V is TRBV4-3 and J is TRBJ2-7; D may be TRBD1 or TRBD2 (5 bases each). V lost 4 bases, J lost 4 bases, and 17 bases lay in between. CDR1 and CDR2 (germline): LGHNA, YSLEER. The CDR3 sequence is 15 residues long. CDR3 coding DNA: TGCGCCAGCAGCCCCCGCGAGGGGCTCGGTTACGAGCAGTACTTC. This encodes CASSPREGLGYEQYF.

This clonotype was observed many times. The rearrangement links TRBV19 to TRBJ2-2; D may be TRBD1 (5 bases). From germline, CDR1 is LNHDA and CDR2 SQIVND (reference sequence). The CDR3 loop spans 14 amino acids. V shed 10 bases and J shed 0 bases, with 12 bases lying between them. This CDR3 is CATRDSPNTGELFF. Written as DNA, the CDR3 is TGTGCCACCCGAGACAGCCCGAACACCGGGGAGCTGTTTTTT.

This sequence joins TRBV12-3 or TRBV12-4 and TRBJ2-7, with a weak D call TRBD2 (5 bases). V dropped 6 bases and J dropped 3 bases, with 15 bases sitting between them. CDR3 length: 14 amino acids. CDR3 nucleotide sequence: TGTGCCAGCAGCGGTAGCGACCGTAGCTACGAGCAGTACTTC. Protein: CASSGSDRSYEQYF.

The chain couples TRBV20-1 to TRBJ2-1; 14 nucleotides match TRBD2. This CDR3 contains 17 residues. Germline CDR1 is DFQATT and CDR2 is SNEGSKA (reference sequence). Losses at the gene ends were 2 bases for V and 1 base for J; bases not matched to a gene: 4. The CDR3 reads CSARSGTSGRSYNEQFF. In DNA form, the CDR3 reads TGCAGTGCTAGATCCGGGACTAGCGGGAGATCCTACAATGAGCAGTTCTTC.

In DNA form, the CDR3 reads TGTGCCATCAGTGAGTCGTTAGGGAACCCTAAAAACATTCAGTACTTC. This encodes CAISESLGNPKNIQYF. The V call is TRBV10-3, the J call TRBJ2-4; D is undetermined. The CDR3 is 16 amino acids. Germline values: CDR1 ENHRY, CDR2 SYGVKD. V was clipped by 0 bases and J by 4 bases, with 13 bases between them.

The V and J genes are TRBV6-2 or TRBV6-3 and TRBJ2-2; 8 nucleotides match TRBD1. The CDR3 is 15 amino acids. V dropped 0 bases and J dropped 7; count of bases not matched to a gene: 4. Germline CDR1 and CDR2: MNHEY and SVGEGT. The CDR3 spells CASSYSRGRGGELFF. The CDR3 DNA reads TGTGCCAGCAGTTACTCCAGGGGGCGTGGCGGGGAGCTGTTTTTT.